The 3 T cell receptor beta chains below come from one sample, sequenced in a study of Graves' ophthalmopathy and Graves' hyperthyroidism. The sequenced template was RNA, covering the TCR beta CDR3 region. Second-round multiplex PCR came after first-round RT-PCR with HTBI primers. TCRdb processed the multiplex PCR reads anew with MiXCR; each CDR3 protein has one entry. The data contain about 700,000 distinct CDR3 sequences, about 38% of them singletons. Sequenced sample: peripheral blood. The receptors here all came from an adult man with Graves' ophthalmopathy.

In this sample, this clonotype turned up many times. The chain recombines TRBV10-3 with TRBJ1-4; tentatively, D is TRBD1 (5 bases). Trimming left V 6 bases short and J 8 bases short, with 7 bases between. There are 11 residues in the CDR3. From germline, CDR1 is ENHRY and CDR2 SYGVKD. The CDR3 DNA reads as TGTGCCATCAGCGAGGGGGAAAAACTGTTTTTT. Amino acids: CAISEGEKLFF.

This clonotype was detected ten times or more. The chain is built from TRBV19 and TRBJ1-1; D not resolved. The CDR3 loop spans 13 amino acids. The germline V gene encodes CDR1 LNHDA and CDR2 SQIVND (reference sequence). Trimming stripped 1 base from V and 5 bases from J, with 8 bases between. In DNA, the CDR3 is TGTGCCAGTAGTATAGGAGTTTGGACTGAAGCTTTCTTT. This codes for CASSIGVWTEAFF.

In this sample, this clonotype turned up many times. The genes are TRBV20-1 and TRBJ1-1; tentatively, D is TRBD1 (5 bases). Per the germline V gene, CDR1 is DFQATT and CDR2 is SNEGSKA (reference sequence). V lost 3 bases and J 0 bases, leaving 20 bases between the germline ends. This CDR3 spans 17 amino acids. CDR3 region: CSASPVPGQLMNTEAFF. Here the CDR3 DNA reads TGCAGTGCTAGTCCCGTGCCGGGGCAGCTCATGAACACTGAAGCTTTCTTT.